The sequence of this T cell receptor (beta chain) was determined in a study of regulatory dendritic cells for organ transplantation (dated by TCRdb to between 2016 and 2019). At the level of the whole study: Before and after allostimulation with regulatory or mature dendritic cells, TCRbeta repertoires were sequenced from sorted naive and memory CD4+ and CD8+ T cells.

A remark on this clone: Its antigen is unknown. No qualities accompany the bases; no much larger clone lies one base away.

FACS was used to sort CD4+ or CD8+ cells into naive T cells, defined as CD45RA+, and memory T cells, defined as CD45RO+. T cells for TCR sequencing came from two healthy control subjects. For the mixed lymphocyte reactions, sorted T cell subsets left unstimulated acted as baseline controls. Genomic DNA was extracted with the Qiagen DNeasy Blood & Tissue Kit. A multiplexed two-step PCR with Vbeta-specific forward primers and Jbeta-specific reverse primers was used to amplify the TCRbeta CDR3 regions. Through the immunoSEQ service, TCRbeta libraries were sequenced on an Illumina instrument. As for how the authors treated the data: V, D and J genes were assigned using IMGT annotation, and counts were corrected for multiplex PCR bias using synthetic CDR3 analogues. Repertoire clonality was computed in the immunoSEQ Analyzer as one minus normalized Shannon entropy. Clonal expansion was defined by Fisher's exact test with Benjamini-Hochberg false discovery rate control, using two-tailed P<0.01. TCRdb holds this immuneACCESS table with in-frame rearrangements only. Some clones are missing; in checked studies, unresolved V genes explain under half, and the rest has no known cause. The V and J calls and clone size were taken over from that table, and D and trimming were inferred from the DNA. The sample data list more than 35,000 clones, and approximately 90% of these were observed just once. The ten largest clones add up to approximately 0.11% of the sample.

CDR1 and CDR2 were assigned from the germline V gene as SGHAT and FQNNGV. From the cysteine up to the phenylalanine, the CDR3 has a length of 12 residues. CDR3 DNA only is kept here, 36 bases in frame from base 1. The trim is 3 bases for V and 5 bases for J, with a gap of 8 bases between the germline ends. Broad study findings and their caveats: Allostimulation expanded memory CD8+ clones in both subjects, but regulatory dendritic cells appeared to induce more limited expansion than mature dendritic cells. Repertoires were highly diverse in naive CD4+ and CD8+ T cells, less diverse in memory cells, and most oligoclonal in memory CD8+ cells. Of the resting subsets, memory CD8+ T cells had the largest number of alloreactive TCR clonotypes. Sequencing was done in only a couple of subjects, and the authors reported considerable heterogeneity between individuals in the alloreactive memory CD8+ T cell pool.

Sequencing input: naive CD8+ T cells from blood. The meaning of the sample's cell subset or site label: CD45RA+ naive T cells. The clonotype originates from a human donor in good health. The chain employs TRBV11-2 and TRBJ2-7; the D gene is not confidently resolved. The bases read TGTGCCAGCAGCTTTGCGGCTAACGAGCAGTACTTC. This sequence encodes CASSFAANEQYF. The full variable domain, completed from the reference TRBV11-2 and TRBJ2-7 proteins outside the CDR3, reads EAGVAQSPRYKIIEKRQSVAFWCNPISGHATLYWYQQILGQGPKLLIQFQNNGVVDDSQLPKDRFSAERLKGVDSTLKIQPAKLEDSAVYLCASSFAANEQYFGPGTRLTVT.